One and the same sample provided the 24 T cell receptor beta chains below, sequenced in a study of blood T cell repertoires in COVID-19. Assay: immunoSEQ multiplex PCR; the TCRdb copy retains only in-frame clones and omits some. This sample has fewer than 100,000 clones; roughly three quarters occur once, and the top ten carry 24%. Sequencing used peripheral blood. These receptors came from a human donor in a cohort sampled during active COVID-19.

CDR3 region: CASSPGVRSNTEAFF. CDR3 DNA sequence: TGTGCCAGCTCACCGGGCGTCAGATCAAACACTGAAGCTTTCTTT. V gene TRBV18 combines with J gene TRBJ1-1; D unresolved. Trimming left V 3 bases short and J 2 bases short, with 13 bases between. Germline CDR1 KGHSH, CDR2 LQKENI. The CDR3 totals 15 residues. The full variable domain, rest sourced from reference TRBV18 and TRBJ1-1, is NAGVMQNPRHLVRRRGQEARLRCSPMKGHSHVYWYRQLPEEGLKFMVYLQKENIIDESGMPKERFSAEFPKEGPSILRIQQVVRGDSAAYFCASSPGVRSNTEAFFGQGTRLTVV.

V gene TRBV7-9 combines with J gene TRBJ2-1, with 8 positions matching TRBD1. V lost 0 bases to trimming and J lost 7 bases; unmatched junction nucleotides: 5. The germline V gene has CDR1 SEHNR and CDR2 FQNEAQ (reference sequence). The CDR3 covers 15 residues. The CDR3 nucleotides are TGTGCCAGCAGCTTAGCCAGGGGGCTGGAGAATGAGCAGTTCTTC. Its protein product is CASSLARGLENEQFF.

The CDR3 DNA sequence: TGTGCCACCAGGAGCAAGCCCTCAAGTCATGAGCAGTTCTTC. Protein: CATRSKPSSHEQFF. The gene calls are TRBV15 and TRBJ2-1; the D is unclear. The germline V gene has CDR1 LNHNV and CDR2 YYDKDF (reference sequence). Trimming took 6 bases from V and 8 from J, leaving 17 bases between them. CDR3 length: 14 amino acids.

The chain's CDR3 is CASSLGVQGSETQYF. The CDR3 nucleotides are TGTGCCAGCAGCTTAGGGGTGCAGGGGTCAGAGACCCAGTACTTC. The genes are TRBV7-9 and TRBJ2-5, with D maybe TRBD1 (6 bases). The CDR3 sequence is 15 residues long. Germline V lookup: CDR1 SEHNR, CDR2 FQNEAQ (reference sequence). V was shortened by 1 base and J by 4 bases, with 13 bases between the two germline ends.

The gene calls are TRBV29-1 and TRBJ2-1, with D possibly being TRBD1 (5 bases). The CDR3 runs to 15 residues. Germline loops: CDR1 SQVTM, CDR2 ANQGSEA. Trimming removed 5 bases from V and 0 bases from J, with 14 bases in between. This chain's CDR3 is CSVYTQDSSYNEQFF. The CDR3 DNA sequence: TGCAGCGTTTACACACAGGATAGCTCCTACAATGAGCAGTTCTTC.

This clone was seen more than once but under ten times. The J gene is TRBJ2-7, the V gene TRBV4-2, with 8 bases that match TRBD2. This CDR3 contains 15 residues. CDR1 and CDR2 from the germline V gene are LGHNA and YNFKEQ. The junction had 5 bases not matched to a gene; V was cut back by 1 base and J by 3 bases. The CDR3 region is CASSQGSGSVYEQYF. In DNA, the CDR3 is TGTGCCAGCAGCCAAGGCAGCGGGAGTGTCTACGAGCAGTACTTC.

The chain couples TRBV5-4 to TRBJ1-2; D is undetermined. Germline values: CDR1 SGHNT, CDR2 YYREEE (reference sequence). With 4 bases removed from V and 2 bases from J, the gap between germline ends came to 12 bases. This CDR3 is built from 14 residues. The CDR3 DNA reads TGTGCCAGCAGCCCTGCCCAGGAAAACTATGGCTACACCTTC. Residues: CASSPAQENYGYTF.

J is TRBJ1-4 and V is TRBV15; D is unresolved. Germline CDR1 reads LNHNV; CDR2 reads YYDKDF (reference sequence). The CDR3 spans 15 residues. With 0 bases removed from V and 7 bases from J, the gap between germline ends came to 12 bases. CDR3 protein: CATSRDLWEVEKLFF. In nucleotides, the CDR3 is TGTGCCACCAGCAGAGATCTATGGGAGGTTGAAAAACTGTTTTTT.

The V gene is TRBV29-1, the J gene TRBJ1-3; 9 nucleotides agree with TRBD1. Germline CDR1 is SQVTM and CDR2 is ANQGSEA. V lost 5 bases to trimming and J lost 0 bases; unmatched junction nucleotides: 2. The CDR3 contains 14 residues. CDR3 in amino acids: CSVWDRASGNTIYF. The CDR3 DNA reads as TGCAGCGTTTGGGACAGGGCCTCTGGAAACACCATATATTTT.

The DNA of the CDR3 is TGTGCCAGCAGTCCCGGGACAGGGGTGTCCTACGAGCAGTACTTC. It specifies CASSPGTGVSYEQYF. This chain uses TRBV6-5 with TRBJ2-7, with 10 bases identical to TRBD1. The germline V gene encodes CDR1 MNHEY and CDR2 SVGAGI. Trimming removed 5 bases from V and 1 base from J; junction bases left unmatched: 5. The CDR3 covers 15 residues.

The chain couples TRBV12-5 to TRBJ2-3, with a tentative D call TRBD1 (6 bases). Germline CDR1 is LGHNT and CDR2 is FRNRAP. This CDR3 contains 13 residues. The ends were cut back, 9 bases at V and 0 bases at J, with 10 bases in the middle. The CDR3 is CASNRVSTDTQYF. In DNA, the CDR3 is TGTGCTAGCAACAGGGTGAGCACAGATACGCAGTATTTT. Full variable domain (remainder filled in from reference TRBV12-5 and TRBJ2-3): DARVTQTPRHKVTEMGQEVTMRCQPILGHNTVFWYRQTMMQGLELLAYFRNRAPLDDSGMPKDRFSAEMPDATLATLKIQPSEPRDSAVYFCASNRVSTDTQYFGPGTRLTVL.

A single count supports this clone. The chain has TRBV12-3 or TRBV12-4 and TRBJ2-7; D uncertain. V shed 6 bases and J shed 5 bases, with 14 bases lying between them. The CDR3 is 13 amino acids. The CDR3 DNA sequence: TGTGCCAGCAGGGGCGTAATGGAAGACGAGCAGTACTTC. Protein product: CASRGVMEDEQYF.

The chain links TRBV12-5 to TRBJ2-3; perhaps TRBD1 as D (5 bases). The CDR3 covers 15 residues. Trimming stripped 0 bases from V and 2 bases from J, with 9 bases between. Germline assignment: CDR1 LGHNT and CDR2 FRNRAP. The CDR3 DNA reads as TGTGCTAGTGGTTTGGTTTTAGGGGACACAGATACGCAGTATTTT. This encodes CASGLVLGDTDTQYF.

The gene calls are TRBV3-1 (or the pseudogene TRBV3-2) and TRBJ2-1; 7 bases agree with TRBD2. The CDR3 length is 16 residues. Germline trimming cut 1 base from V and 6 bases from J; bases unmatched to any gene: 9. Germline loops: CDR1 LGHDT, CDR2 YNNKEL (reference sequence). The CDR3: CASSQAGTTKGNEQFF. In DNA form, the CDR3 reads TGTGCCAGCAGCCAAGCCGGGACTACCAAAGGCAATGAGCAGTTCTTC.

The chain is built from TRBV7-9 and TRBJ2-5; 10 bases are shared with TRBD1. Germline lookup yields CDR1 SEHNR and CDR2 FQNEAQ (reference sequence). The V gene end was trimmed by 2 bases and the J gene end by 3 bases; junction bases not matched to a gene: 3. The CDR3 has 15 residues. The CDR3 DNA follows: TGTGCCAGCAGCTTATTGGGGACAGGGGAAGAGACCCAGTACTTC. This sequence encodes CASSLLGTGEETQYF.

In DNA form, the CDR3 reads TGTGCCAGCAGCGTCACTAGCGGTTACTACAATGAGCAGTTCTTC. Protein sequence: CASSVTSGYYNEQFF. The rearrangement joins TRBV9 to TRBJ2-1, with 8 bases lining up with TRBD2. Unmatched junction bases numbered 4, after V lost 2 bases and J lost 3 bases. Germline loops: CDR1 SGDLS, CDR2 YYNGEE. The CDR3 sequence is 15 residues long.

The chain is built from TRBV11-1 and TRBJ2-5; no firm D call. V lost 4 bases and J lost 5, with 17 bases in between. The CDR3 runs to 15 residues. The germline gives CDR1 SGHAT, CDR2 FQDESV (reference sequence). DNA of the CDR3: TGTGCCAGCAGCTCACCCCGAGGTGGGTGGGAGACCCAGTACTTC. Protein: CASSSPRGGWETQYF.

This rearrangement joins TRBV5-6 to TRBJ1-1; D not certain. This CDR3 is 14 amino acids long. V was clipped by 4 bases and J by 5 bases, with 15 bases between them. Germline lookup yields CDR1 SGHDT and CDR2 YYEEEE. The DNA of the CDR3 is TGTGCCAGCAGCCAACCTCGGGGATCAACTGAAGCTTTCTTT. It is translated as CASSQPRGSTEAFF.

The CDR3 DNA sequence: TGTGCCAGTAGTACCTCCCTTACAGGGAATGTTCGTGGCTACACCTTC. It yields the protein CASSTSLTGNVRGYTF. V gene TRBV19 combines with J gene TRBJ1-2; D is possibly TRBD1 (6 bases). The CDR3 has 16 residues. Germline V lookup: CDR1 LNHDA, CDR2 SQIVND (reference sequence). Trimming pared 4 bases from V and 7 bases from J, leaving 22 bases between.

The genes are TRBV19 and TRBJ1-3, with 9 bases fitting TRBD1. V lost 5 bases, J lost 1 base, and 3 bases stayed unmatched. The CDR3 loop spans 15 amino acids. Germline CDR1 and CDR2: LNHDA and SQIVND (reference sequence). The CDR3 DNA reads TGTGCCAGTAGTCCACAGGGGGCGTCTGGAAACACCATATATTTT. This encodes CASSPQGASGNTIYF. Full variable domain (remainder filled in from reference TRBV19 and TRBJ1-3): DGGITQSPKYLFRKEGQNVTLSCEQNLNHDAMYWYRQDPGQGLRLIYYSQIVNDFQKGDIAEGYSVSREKKESFPLTVTSAQKNPTAFYLCASSPQGASGNTIYFGEGSWLTVV.

This clone was detected only once. The chain has TRBV23-1 and TRBJ2-7, with 7 bases matching TRBD1. TRBV23-1 is an ORF, with its function uncertain. CDR3 length: 16 residues. With 7 bases clipped from V and 9 bases from J, the junction kept 21 bases outside the gene matches. The CDR3 sequence: CASNPPRPRGIVGQYF. The CDR3 DNA follows: TGCGCCAGCAACCCACCACGGCCCAGGGGGATAGTGGGGCAGTACTTC.

The genes are TRBV6-5 and TRBJ2-7; 7 bases match TRBD2. Germline V CDR1 and CDR2: MNHEY, SVGAGI. This CDR3 region has 15 residues. V was clipped by 0 bases and J by 3 bases; unmatched bases: 5. CDR3 bases: TGTGCCAGCAGTTACTCGGGGGGGACGGTCTACGAGCAGTACTTC. This encodes CASSYSGGTVYEQYF.

The V gene is TRBV24-1, the J gene TRBJ2-3; tentative D call: TRBD2 (6 bases). Trimming took off 6 bases at V and 5 bases at J, with 23 bases between the two ends. The CDR3 extends over 17 amino acids. CDR1 and CDR2 from the germline V gene are KGHDR and SFDVKD. The CDR3 DNA is TGTGCCACCAGTCCAATTTTCCAGCGGGTTCCATTAGATACGCAGTATTTT. Translating it yields CATSPIFQRVPLDTQYF.

The chain uses TRBV3-1 (or the pseudogene TRBV3-2) and TRBJ1-2; D possibly corresponds to TRBD1 (6 bases). There are 15 residues in the CDR3. V shed 3 bases and J shed 4 bases, with 15 bases lying between them. CDR1 LGHDT and CDR2 YNNKEL come from the germline V gene (reference sequence). CDR3 protein: CASSQSLQGGYGYTF. The CDR3, as DNA: TGTGCCAGCAGCCAGTCCCTACAGGGCGGCTATGGCTACACCTTC.